Included here is one T cell receptor beta chain sequence, with context. What it recognizes is unknown. This entry comes from a study of cytomegalovirus exposure and HLA in healthy donors. The PCR used 60 Vbeta and 13 Jbeta primers. Sequencing used immunoSEQ multiplex PCR; TCRdb keeps in-frame clones, though not all of them. Of about 140,000 clones listed, under 80% are singletons. General observations from the study: The authors later linked a missense DCLRE1C variant to TCR beta V- and J-gene trimming. Cytomegalovirus status was reportedly diagnosed by the classifier with high sensitivity and specificity. Several of the most significant clusters were apparently associated with common viral pathogens in a later analysis. The study flagged fewer than 200 TCR beta chains as cytomegalovirus-associated.

This CDR3 comprises 15 residues. Per the germline V gene, CDR1 is MNHNS and CDR2 is SASEGT. Between the trimmed V and J ends, which lost 0 bases and 4 bases, there was a span of 12 bases. This chain uses TRBV6-1 with TRBJ1-1; TRBD1 might be the D (6 bases). The TCR comes from a male donor in good health and CMV-seronegative. Sequencing was carried out using PBMCs. In DNA form, the CDR3 reads TGTGCCAGCAGTGAAGCGTTGGGGGCTGGCACTGAAGCTTTCTTT. Protein product: CASSEALGAGTEAFF.